The clone carrying this TCR beta chain was detected ten times or more. What it binds is unknown. The table came from immunoSEQ multiplex PCR; TCRdb's copy has only in-frame clones and leaves some out. This repertoire holds about 7,500 clones, and none appear only once. Cyclophosphamide on days +3 and +4 followed busulfan-fludarabine conditioning and a marrow graft. The length of the CDR3 is 14 residues. Germline CDR1 reads SGHTA; CDR2 reads FQGNSA. V shed 5 bases, J shed 1 base, and the junction held 5 bases outside the gene matches. The data stem from a study of T cells after posttransplantation cyclophosphamide. Study outcomes and limitations: Donor-recipient repertoire similarity was low at 1-2 months, rising over year one. Recipient CMV seropositivity and CMV reactivation strongly tracked TRB clonality. Tissue-infiltrating T cells from skin or gut overlapped little with blood T cells.

The clonotype was recovered from a female patient aged 45 to 65 who received an allogeneic stem cell transplant from a related donor, was CMV-positive, and had no GVHD. Some T cells may be the graft donor's. V is TRBV7-2 and J is TRBJ2-7, with 7 bases that match TRBD2. Specimen: PBMCs, collected after allogeneic stem cell transplant with posttransplant cyclophosphamide. CDR3 DNA sequence: TGTGCCAGCAGCCCTAGCGGACTATCCTACGAGCAGTACTTC. The encoded protein is CASSPSGLSYEQYF.